The TCR beta chain described here comes from a study of blood T cell repertoires in COVID-19. Looking at the study overall: Acute and convalescent COVID-19 samples came from the United States, Italy and Spain. T cells, B-cell-depleted T cells, or PBMCs supplied cDNA or gDNA.

This table comes from immunoSEQ multiplex PCR, and its TCRdb copy is limited to in-frame clones, with some not included. Of approximately 230,000 clones in the sample, around 85% were seen once. The sequence was obtained from a man older than 75 with acute or convalescent COVID-19. Material: peripheral blood.

In DNA form, the CDR3 reads TGTGCCAGTAGTATTTTCGGGGAGGGGAGCAATCAGCCCCAGCATTTT. Its translation is CASSIFGEGSNQPQHF. The V gene is TRBV19, the J gene TRBJ1-5, with D perhaps matching TRBD1 (5 bases). The V end lost 3 bases, the J end lost 1 base, and 13 bases lay between the germline ends. Germline V gives CDR1 LNHDA, CDR2 SQIVND (reference sequence). There are 16 residues in the CDR3. The whole variable domain, remainder taken from reference TRBV19 and TRBJ1-5, is DGGITQSPKYLFRKEGQNVTLSCEQNLNHDAMYWYRQDPGQGLRLIYYSQIVNDFQKGDIAEGYSVSREKKESFPLTVTSAQKNPTAFYLCASSIFGEGSNQPQHFGDGTRLSIL.